These T cell receptor beta chains were read from a single sample in a study of metastatic and nonmetastatic thyroid tumors. TCRdb re-called the PCR reads through MiXCR. The sample lists about 21,000 clones, 18% occurring once. Sequencing input: blood. The receptors derive from a male donor with papillary thyroid cancer or a benign thyroid nodule (not recorded which). Some clones in this sample may be carry-over from other donors' samples. Both conserved end residues are part of each CDR3. A D gene is named only where the DNA matches it firmly. Part of the rows lack a size; the others show once, few, many or a class for expanded clones.

D gene,J gene,V gene,clone size,CDR3 DNA,CDR3 protein
NA,TRBJ2-3,TRBV19,few,TGTGCCAGTAGTAGGGGCACAGATACGCAGTATTTT,CASSRGTDTQYF
TRBD1,TRBJ2-7,TRBV6-1,many,TGTGCCAGCAGTGGTTCCGGGACAGGGGGCTACGAGCAGTACTTC,CASSGSGTGGYEQYF
NA,TRBJ2-1,TRBV2,many,TGTGCCAGCAGCCCCCGCCTCGGGAATGAGCAGTTCTTC,CASSPRLGNEQFF
NA,TRBJ2-4,TRBV11-2,many,TGTGCCAGCAGCTTAGTGACAGCCAAAAACATTCAGTACTTC,CASSLVTAKNIQYF
NA,TRBJ1-5,TRBV9,many,TGTGCCAGCAGCCCTTCGGGACATAACAATCAGCCCCAGCATTTT,CASSPSGHNNQPQHF
TRBD1,TRBJ1-2,TRBV11-1,NA,TGTGCCAGCAGCTTTATGCCAGGACAGGGAGACTATGGCTACACCTTC,CASSFMPGQGDYGYTF
NA,TRBJ1-5,TRBV19,many,TGTGCCAGTAGTATAGACCCCTCGGGCCACCGGTCCCAGCATTTT,CASSIDPSGHRSQHF
NA,TRBJ2-7,TRBV27,few,TGTGCCAGCAGTCCCGGACTACCTCCCGAGCAGTACTTC,CASSPGLPPEQYF
NA,TRBJ2-7,TRBV7-2,few,TGTGCCAGCAGCCCGAGGGGGTACGAGCAGTACTTC,CASSPRGYEQYF
TRBD1,TRBJ1-4,TRBV6-1,many,TGTGCCAGCAGTGAAGTGACAGGGGGTTTTGAAAAACTGTTTTTT,CASSEVTGGFEKLFF
TRBD1,TRBJ1-2,TRBV2,many,TGTGCCAGCAGGACAGGGAGGCTCTATGGCTACACCTTC,CASRTGRLYGYTF
NA,TRBJ2-7,TRBV2,few,TGTGCCAGCAGTAGGACATGCATCTCCTCCGAGCAGTACTTC,CASSRTCISSEQYF
NA,TRBJ2-7,TRBV27,many,TGTGCCAGCAGGGGCGCGGACGAGCAGTACTTC,CASRGADEQYF
NA,TRBJ1-5,TRBV28,NA,TGTGCCAGCAGTTTAGGGGAAACAGGCAATCAGCCCCAGCATTTT,CASSLGETGNQPQHF
TRBD1,TRBJ1-2,TRBV6-2/TRBV6-3,medium-sized,TGTGCCAGCAGGGTGACAGGGGTCGAGGTCGATGGCTACACCTTC,CASRVTGVEVDGYTF
TRBD2,TRBJ2-7,TRBV5-1,many,TGCGCCAGCAGCTCCTCCGGGACTAGCGCCTCCTACGAGCAGTACTTC,CASSSSGTSASYEQYF
NA,TRBJ2-1,TRBV27,many,TGTGCCAGCAGTTTAAGGGGAAGCTCCTACAATGAGCAGTTCTTC,CASSLRGSSYNEQFF
NA,TRBJ1-3,TRBV10-3,many,TGTGCCTCCCGGGGCAGGATCGAAAACACCATATATTTT,CASRGRIENTIYF
NA,TRBJ1-1,TRBV25-1,many,TGTGCCAGCAGTGAAGAGGGAATGAACACTGAAGCTTTCTTT,CASSEEGMNTEAFF
TRBD1,TRBJ2-7,TRBV28,few,TGTGCCAGCAGTTTATGGGGGGGACAGGGATTGTACGAGCAGTACTTC,CASSLWGGQGLYEQYF
NA,TRBJ2-5,TRBV20-1,many,TGCAGTGCTAGATCGATTCCCCAAGGACGGGGCTACCAAGAGACCCAGTACTTC,CSARSIPQGRGYQETQYF
NA,TRBJ2-7,TRBV28,many,TGTGCCAGCAGTTTGGAGAGCTCCTACGAGCAGTACTTC,CASSLESSYEQYF
NA,TRBJ1-3,TRBV20-1,few,TGCAGTGCTACCCGGGCGGAGGGAAACACCATATATTTT,CSATRAEGNTIYF
NA,TRBJ1-3,TRBV14,once,TGTGCCAGCAGCCAAGGCATAGCGAATCCTGGAAACACCATATATTTT,CASSQGIANPGNTIYF
NA,TRBJ2-7,TRBV18,NA,TGTGCCAGCTTACCTGGTGTTGGGGGCCCGATGTTGTCCTACGAGCAGTACTTC,CASLPGVGGPMLSYEQYF
TRBD2,TRBJ2-3,TRBV2,many,TGTGCCAGCAGTGACGGCCGGGGGGGCCTGAAAGATACGCAGTATTTT,CASSDGRGGLKDTQYF
NA,TRBJ2-3,TRBV27,many,TGTGCCAGCAGTTTATGGGAAGCTAGCACAGATACGCAGTATTTT,CASSLWEASTDTQYF
NA,TRBJ2-3,TRBV11-1,many,TGTGCCAGCAGCTTTACAGCTCCTAGCACAGATACGCAGTATTTT,CASSFTAPSTDTQYF
NA,TRBJ1-1,TRBV7-3,many,TGTGCCAGCAGCACATACAGGAACACTGAAGCTTTCTTT,CASSTYRNTEAFF